Listed here are 19 T cell receptor beta chains from one sample, sequenced in a study of OX40 agonist ivuxolimab in advanced cancers. Libraries were built with the immunoSEQ multiplex PCR assay. TCRdb stores this immuneACCESS table with in-frame sequences only. Part of the clones is absent; in the studies checked, under half of the shortfall reflects unresolved V genes, and no reason is known for the rest. This sample comprises 50,000 to 75,000 clones, roughly 90% of them detected only once. The ten most abundant clones make up roughly 0.5% of the sample. Source: CD4+ or CD8+ T cells sorted from blood, taken in a trial of the OX40 agonist ivuxolimab. Receptors originate from an adult with an advanced solid tumor such as melanoma, head and neck, liver or kidney cancer.

This clone was recorded a few times. The chain links TRBV30 to TRBJ2-5, with a tentative D call TRBD1 (6 bases). The V gene's germline CDR1 is GTSNPN and CDR2 SVGIG (reference sequence). This CDR3 has 13 amino acids. V lost 1 base and J 7 bases, leaving 13 bases between the germline ends. The CDR3 DNA is TGTGCCTGGAGTGGACAGGTCCAGGGGACCCAGTACTTC. Translation: CAWSGQVQGTQYF. Full variable domain (outside the CDR3, taken from reference TRBV30 and TRBJ2-5): SQTIHQWPATLVQPVGSPLSLECTVEGTSNPNLYWYRQAAGRGLQLLFYSVGIGQISSEVPQNLSASRPQDRQFILSSKKLLLSDSGFYLCAWSGQVQGTQYFGPGTRLLVL.

This clone was counted a single time. The chain couples TRBV7-9 to TRBJ2-5; D is undetermined. The J call may not be correct, given that the DNA end is closer to TRBJ2-7. Germline loops: CDR1 SEHNR, CDR2 FQNEAQ (reference sequence). This CDR3 spans 12 amino acids. The CDR3 region has the DNA TGTGCCAGCGGTGGGCGGACGAGCGAGCAGTACTTC. It is translated as CASGGRTSEQYF.

The rearrangement uses TRBV7-2 and TRBJ1-6, with a tentative D call TRBD1 (6 bases). The CDR3 runs to 12 residues. Trimming shortened V by 4 bases and J by 13 bases, and 11 bases separated the two germline ends. CDR1 is SGHTA, CDR2 FQGNSA, per germline. The CDR3 region is CASSSSQGPLHF. The CDR3 coding sequence is TGTGCCAGCAGCTCCTCACAGGGTCCCCTCCACTTT. Full variable domain (outside the CDR3, taken from reference TRBV7-2 and TRBJ1-6): GAGVSQSPSNKVTEKGKDVELRCDPISGHTALYWYRQSLGQGLEFLIYFQGNSAPDKSGLPSDRFSAERTGGSVSTLTIQRTQQEDSAVYLCASSSSQGPLHFGNGTRLTVT.

V usage is TRBV28 and J usage is TRBJ1-2; D ambiguous. The CDR3 runs 12 residues. Trimming stripped 3 bases from V and 4 bases from J, with 6 bases between. Germline assignment: CDR1 MDHEN and CDR2 SYDVKM. Written as DNA, the CDR3 is TGTGCCAGCAGTTTCATGAGCTATGGCTACACCTTC. It codes for CASSFMSYGYTF.

This clone has more than one count but fewer than ten. The chain has TRBV30 and TRBJ2-3; TRBD2 aligns across 9 bases. The germline V gene has CDR1 GTSNPN and CDR2 SVGIG (reference sequence). Trimming at V came to 4 bases and at J to 3 bases, leaving 2 bases not matched to a gene. This CDR3 contains 13 residues. The CDR3 sequence: CAWTSGTTDTQYF. As DNA, the CDR3 is TGTGCCTGGACTAGCGGGACGACAGATACGCAGTATTTT.

The chain uses TRBV11-3 and TRBJ2-2; D remains unclear. This CDR3 is built from 15 residues. Germline V CDR1 and CDR2: SGHNT, YENEEA. Trimming removed 0 bases from V and 6 bases from J, with 11 bases in between. CDR3 in amino acids: CASSLDSSPAGELFF. The DNA of the CDR3 is TGTGCCAGCAGCTTAGATTCCAGTCCGGCCGGGGAGCTGTTTTTT.

The chain carries TRBV27 and TRBJ1-5; D remains ambiguous. V lost 3 bases and J 4 bases, leaving 13 bases between the germline ends. CDR1 MNHEY and CDR2 SMNVEV come from the germline V gene (reference sequence). The CDR3 length is 15 residues. The CDR3 sequence is CASSLTNTANQPQHF. The CDR3 DNA reads TGTGCCAGCAGTTTGACCAACACTGCGAATCAGCCCCAGCATTTT.

The chain links TRBV5-1 to TRBJ1-2; no clear D. The CDR3 consists of 12 residues. Germline CDR1 is SGHRS and CDR2 is YFSETQ. Between the trimmed V and J ends, which lost 0 bases and 6 bases, there was a span of 6 bases. The CDR3 is CASSLGWDGYTF. The CDR3 DNA sequence: TGCGCCAGCAGCTTGGGGTGGGATGGCTACACCTTC. Full variable domain (remainder filled in from reference TRBV5-1 and TRBJ1-2): KAGVTQTPRYLIKTRGQQVTLSCSPISGHRSVSWYQQTPGQGLQFLFEYFSETQRNKGNFPGRFSGRQFSNSRSEMNVSTLELGDSALYLCASSLGWDGYTFGSGTRLTVV.

The chain recombines TRBV5-6 with TRBJ1-4, with TRBD1 identical over 7 bases. Germline-derived CDR1 and CDR2 are SGHDT and YYEEEE. There are 15 residues in the CDR3. V lost 4 bases, J lost 0 bases, and 3 bases stayed unmatched. The CDR3 nucleotides read TGTGCCAGCAGCGTTACAGGGGCAACTAATGAAAAACTGTTTTTT. This translates into CASSVTGATNEKLFF. The full variable domain, rest sourced from reference TRBV5-6 and TRBJ1-4, is DAGVTQSPTHLIKTRGQQVTLRCSPKSGHDTVSWYQQALGQGPQFIFQYYEEEERQRGNFPDRFSGHQFPNYSSELNVNALLLGDSALYLCASSVTGATNEKLFFGSGTQLSVL.

This chain links TRBV28 with TRBJ1-5; perhaps TRBD1 as D (5 bases). Germline CDR1 MDHEN, CDR2 SYDVKM. This CDR3 comprises 16 residues. V shed 5 bases and J shed 4 bases, with 18 bases lying between them. In DNA, the CDR3 is TGTGCCAGCAGTCCACTGGCTCGGGGCTCAAATCAGCCCCAGCATTTT. This codes for CASSPLARGSNQPQHF.

V is TRBV5-1 and J is TRBJ1-3, with 10 bases fitting TRBD1. The ends lost 0 bases at V and 0 bases at J; junction bases unmatched: 6. CDR1 is SGHRS and CDR2 is YFSETQ in the germline V gene. The CDR3 totals 18 residues. CDR3 loop: CASSLGDRGPLSGNTIYF. For the CDR3, the DNA is TGCGCCAGCAGCTTGGGGGACAGGGGCCCCCTCTCTGGAAACACCATATATTTT.

The chain employs TRBV4-3 and TRBJ2-1; possible D gene TRBD2, 6 bases. CDR1 LGHNA and CDR2 YSLEER come from the germline V gene. The CDR3 length is 16 residues. V was cut by 4 bases and J by 4 bases, with 17 bases left in between. The CDR3 region is CASSLTGWGEYNEQFF. The CDR3 DNA is TGCGCCAGCAGCCTCACGGGGTGGGGGGAATACAATGAGCAGTTCTTC.

The CDR3 is CAWSGSETQYF. DNA for the CDR3: TGTGCCTGGAGTGGGTCGGAGACCCAGTACTTC. The gene calls are TRBV30 and TRBJ2-5; the D is unclear. The length of the CDR3 is 11 residues. The V gene's germline CDR1 is GTSNPN and CDR2 SVGIG (reference sequence). Between the trimmed V and J ends, which lost 1 base and 5 bases, there was a span of 5 bases.

This chain connects TRBV7-2 to TRBJ2-5; 8 nucleotides match TRBD2. The trim removed 5 bases at V and 7 bases at J, leaving 9 bases unmatched. The CDR3 has 14 amino acids. CDR1 SGHTA and CDR2 FQGNSA come from the germline V gene. The CDR3 reads CASSPELAAGTQYF. CDR3 nucleotide sequence: TGTGCCAGCAGCCCCGAACTAGCGGCAGGGACCCAGTACTTC.

V gene TRBV7-9 combines with J gene TRBJ2-1; 15 bases fit TRBD2. V gave up 5 bases and J gave up 8 bases; unmatched junction bases: 7. CDR3 length: 16 residues. Germline CDR1 and CDR2: SEHNR and FQNEAQ (reference sequence). CDR3 loop: CASSTWTSGRGDEQFF. CDR3 DNA sequence: TGTGCCAGCAGCACCTGGACTAGCGGGAGGGGAGATGAGCAGTTCTTC.

The rearrangement joins TRBV9 to TRBJ2-5; 7 bases align to TRBD2. The CDR3 contains 14 residues. Germline values: CDR1 SGDLS, CDR2 YYNGEE. Trimming cost V 0 bases and J 3 bases; bases outside gene matches: 2. This CDR3 reads CASSVALAEETQYF. The CDR3 DNA follows: TGTGCCAGCAGCGTAGCTCTAGCGGAAGAGACCCAGTACTTC.

In its sample, this clone was seen once. The V call is TRBV5-1, the J call TRBJ2-5; no definite D call. Trimming removed 4 bases from V and 5 bases from J, with 12 bases in between. The CDR3 is made up of 13 amino acids. Germline-derived CDR1 and CDR2 are SGHRS and YFSETQ. CDR3 sequence (DNA): TGCGCCAGCAGCAAAGGGTTGTCGGAGACCCAGTACTTC. Translating gives CASSKGLSETQYF.

The rearrangement joins TRBV5-4 to TRBJ1-1; D call uncertain. The germline CDR1 and CDR2 sequences are SGHNT and YYREEE (reference sequence). V lost 4 bases to trimming and J lost 4 bases, with 14 bases between them. This CDR3 is built from 14 residues. CDR3 nucleotides: TGTGCCAGCAGCCCATGGGCCGAACCCACTGAAGCTTTCTTT. As protein: CASSPWAEPTEAFF. The variable domain in full, with the rest retrieved from reference TRBV5-4 and TRBJ1-1, is ETGVTQSPTHLIKTRGQQVTLRCSSQSGHNTVSWYQQALGQGPQFIFQYYREEENGRGNFPPRFSGLQFPNYSSELNVNALELDDSALYLCASSPWAEPTEAFFGQGTRLTVV.

The chain is built from TRBV14 and TRBJ1-4; D possibly corresponds to TRBD1 (5 bases). CDR3 length: 13 amino acids. In germline, CDR1 is SGHDN, CDR2 FVKESK. The V and J ends lost 4 bases and 11 bases respectively, with 14 bases between them. DNA of the CDR3: TGTGCCAGCAGCCTAGGGAGCCGGGACAAACTGTTTTTT. Encoded protein: CASSLGSRDKLFF.